This T cell receptor (beta chain) was observed in a study of blood T cell repertoires in COVID-19. The protocol was immunoSEQ multiplex PCR, while the TCRdb copy is restricted to in-frame clones and leaves out a portion. The repertoire holds around 500,000 clones, with 75% to 90% as singletons. The sequence was obtained from a human donor in a cohort sampled during active COVID-19. Sequenced: peripheral blood.

DNA of the CDR3: TGTGCCAGCAGTCTGACTGAAGCTTTCTTT. Amino acids: CASSLTEAFF. The V and J genes are TRBV12-3 or TRBV12-4 and TRBJ1-1; unclear D gene. The CDR3 is made up of 10 amino acids. The V gene lost 5 bases and the J gene lost 5 bases, with 3 bases spanning the gap.